This TCR beta chain was identified during a study of T cells in Graves' hyperthyroidism and ophthalmopathy. This CDR3 has 13 amino acids. The V end lost 3 bases, the J end lost 1 base, and 7 bases lay between the germline ends. This clonotype was counted ten times or more. From RNA transcripts, TCR beta CDR3 regions were amplified. The HTBI set primed first-round TCR CDR3 RT-PCR. TCRdb called the multiplex PCR reads again in MiXCR, with one record for every CDR3 protein. The data contain hundreds of thousands of distinct CDR3 sequences, over 12% of them singletons. For ophthalmopathy patients, the Clinical Activity Score was at least 3 and the NOSPECS grade at least 4; duration was under 3 months. Reasons for excluding patients were uncontrolled infection, other autoimmune disease, pregnancy or lactation. Each diagnosis was grounded in clinical symptoms, serum thyroxine and TRAb, thyroid ultrasound, and orbital computed tomography.

This clonotype originated in a woman in her sixties or seventies with Graves' ophthalmopathy. Specimen: blood. The chain uses TRBV12-3 or TRBV12-4 and TRBJ2-7, with D uncertain. The CDR3 reads CASSFGVSYEQYF. The CDR3 bases are TGTGCCAGCAGTTTTGGCGTTTCCTACGAGCAGTACTTC.